Listed here are 11 T cell receptor beta chains from one sample, sequenced in a study of shared clonotypes between healthy human individuals. Libraries were prepared by immunoSEQ multiplex PCR; TCRdb keeps only in-frame clonotypes and omits some of them. The sample lists under 600,000 clones, roughly 97% occurring once. Sample: naive CD4+ T cells sorted from blood. Subset specified: CD45RA+ positively selected. These TCRs come from a woman in her 30s in good health.

This sequence joins TRBV28 and TRBJ2-1; D perhaps matches TRBD2 (6 bases). The CDR3 extends over 15 amino acids. V lost 5 bases to trimming and J lost 0 bases, with 11 bases between them. Germline lookup yields CDR1 MDHEN and CDR2 SYDVKM. The CDR3 is CASSNRGSSYNEQFF. The CDR3 nucleotides are TGTGCCAGCAGTAACCGGGGGAGCTCCTACAATGAGCAGTTCTTC.

The V call is TRBV7-9, the J call TRBJ1-4; no reliable D call. The V gene's germline CDR1 is SEHNR and CDR2 FQNEAQ (reference sequence). The CDR3 runs to 14 residues. Trimming shortened V by 3 bases and J by 6 bases, and 11 bases separated the two germline ends. In DNA form, the CDR3 reads TGTGCCAGCAGCTTGACAAATATCCATGAAAAACTGTTTTTT. Amino acids: CASSLTNIHEKLFF. The full variable domain, its missing parts supplied by reference TRBV7-9 and TRBJ1-4, is DTGVSQNPRHKITKRGQNVTFRCDPISEHNRLYWYRQTLGQGPEFLTYFQNEAQLEKSRLLSDRFSAERPKGSFSTLEIQRTEQGDSAMYLCASSLTNIHEKLFFGSGTQLSVL.

Regarding this clone: This sample also contains other DNA sequences that code for the same CDR3. This chain uses TRBV7-9 with TRBJ1-1; D not certain. This CDR3 comprises 12 residues. With 3 bases removed from V and 3 bases from J, the gap between germline ends came to 5 bases. The germline V gene encodes CDR1 SEHNR and CDR2 FQNEAQ (reference sequence). This chain's CDR3 is CASSLEDTEAFF. CDR3 coding DNA: TGTGCCAGCAGCTTGGAGGACACTGAAGCTTTCTTT.

The V call is TRBV6-6, the J call TRBJ1-5, with TRBD1 matching 9 bases. This CDR3 is 16 amino acids long. Germline-derived CDR1 and CDR2 are MNHNY and SVGAGI (reference sequence). J was trimmed by 3 bases and V by 6 bases; bases with no gene match: 9. The CDR3 DNA reads TGTGCCAGCAGGAGCCGGGACAGGGATTTCAATCAGCCCCAGCATTTT. Translation gives CASRSRDRDFNQPQHF.

This chain connects TRBV28 to TRBJ2-5; TRBD2 is a possible D gene (6 bases). Germline CDR1 is MDHEN and CDR2 is SYDVKM. The CDR3 covers 17 residues. The germline V and J ends were trimmed by 1 base and 2 bases, with 17 bases remaining between them. DNA for the CDR3: TGTGCCAGCAGTTTATCGTTCAGCTCGACTAGGCAAGAGACCCAGTACTTC. Translating it yields CASSLSFSSTRQETQYF.

V gene TRBV7-9 combines with J gene TRBJ2-3; a weak D match, TRBD1 (6 bases). The CDR3 length is 16 residues. CDR1 and CDR2 from the germline V gene are SEHNR and FQNEAQ (reference sequence). Trimming cost V 5 bases and J 2 bases, with 17 bases left between them. The CDR3 region has the DNA TGTGCCAGCAGCGCCCCTCAAACAGGGACCACAGATACGCAGTATTTT. Amino acid sequence: CASSAPQTGTTDTQYF.

CDR3 in DNA: TGTGCCAGCAGTAAACTAGGAAAGCCCTACGAGCAGTACTTC. This gives the protein CASSKLGKPYEQYF. The chain is built from TRBV25-1 and TRBJ2-5, with D tentatively TRBD2 (5 bases). The DNA matches TRBJ2-7 better at its end, which makes the J call doubtful. CDR3 size: 14 residues. Looked up from germline, CDR1 is MGHDK and CDR2 is SYGVNS.

This clone was observed once. The chain links TRBV29-1 to TRBJ1-3; TRBD1 matches 8 bases. The CDR3 contains 13 residues. The junction had 4 bases not matched to a gene; V was cut back by 6 bases and J by 3 bases. In germline, CDR1 is SQVTM, CDR2 ANQGSEA. CDR3 sequence reads: CSVTGVGGNTIYF. The CDR3 nucleotides are TGCAGCGTGACAGGGGTCGGTGGAAACACCATATATTTT. Filled out from reference TRBV29-1 and TRBJ1-3, the complete variable domain reads SAVISQKPSRDICQRGTSLTIQCQVDSQVTMMFWYRQQPGQSLTLIATANQGSEATYESGFVIDKFPISRPNLTFSTLTVSNMSPEDSSIYLCSVTGVGGNTIYFGEGSWLTVV.

Worth noting for this clone: One junction end does not reproduce the germline sequence, and a read error may be involved. The V call is TRBV10-3, the J call TRBJ1-2; tentatively, D is TRBD1 (5 bases). CDR1 and CDR2 from the germline V gene are ENHRY and SYGVKD. This CDR3 is 11 amino acids long. CDR3 loop: CAIGEGSGYTF. The CDR3 region has the DNA TGTGCCATCGGTGAGGGGAGTGGCTACACCTTC.

V is TRBV6-1 and J is TRBJ2-7, with TRBD1 as a possible D gene (5 bases). The CDR3 length is 15 residues. With 2 bases removed from V and 4 bases from J, the gap between germline ends came to 15 bases. CDR1 MNHNS and CDR2 SASEGT come from the germline V gene. The CDR3 DNA is TGTGCCAGCAGTGAATTAAACAGGAACACGTACGAGCAGTACTTC. Its protein product is CASSELNRNTYEQYF.

The V call is TRBV5-1, the J call TRBJ2-5, with 8 positions matching TRBD1. V was pared by 5 bases and J by 2 bases, with 8 bases of the junction left unmatched. Germline V gene sequence: CDR1 SGHRS, CDR2 YFSETQ. The CDR3 sequence is 15 residues long. CDR3 region: CASSTDRGSQETQYF. The CDR3 DNA reads as TGCGCCAGCAGTACAGACAGGGGAAGTCAAGAGACCCAGTACTTC.